A single sample gave rise to the 31 T cell receptor beta chains below, sequenced in a study of blood T cell repertoires in COVID-19. Only in-frame clones appear in the TCRdb table, and some are missing; sequencing was by immunoSEQ multiplex PCR. This repertoire shows over 200,000 clones, almost 90% found once; its top ten account for roughly 2.6%. Input material: peripheral blood. These TCRs come from a woman aged 55-69 years with acute or convalescent COVID-19.

On this clone: It is unclear where the CDR3 begins or ends on the DNA, so no DNA is shown, and the CDR3 is as TCRdb lists it. The gene calls are TRBV12-1 and TRBJ1-2. TRBV12-1 is assigned pseudogene status. The CDR3 totals 18 residues, both ends included. CDR3 residues: CASSFGSGNPGEMDGYTF.

This clone was observed a single time. The V and J genes are TRBV4-2 and TRBJ2-7, with 9 bases fitting TRBD2. After removal of 1 base from V and 3 bases from J, the junction contained 13 bases not matched to a gene. Germline loops: CDR1 LGHNA, CDR2 YNFKEQ. This CDR3 has 18 residues. CDR3 sequence reads: CASSQGVSGRTTLYEQYF. CDR3 sequence (DNA): TGTGCCAGCAGCCAAGGGGTTAGCGGGAGAACAACCCTCTACGAGCAGTACTTC.

The V call is TRBV7-9, the J call TRBJ2-1; the D gene is possibly TRBD2 (5 bases). There are 14 residues in the CDR3. Trimming left V 5 bases short and J 4 bases short, with 12 bases between. Germline V gene lookup returns CDR1 SEHNR and CDR2 FQNEAQ (reference sequence). The CDR3 loop reads CASSTVEGYNEQFF. The CDR3 DNA sequence: TGTGCCAGCAGCACGGTCGAGGGTTACAATGAGCAGTTCTTC.

V usage is TRBV30 and J usage is TRBJ2-5; tentative D call: TRBD1 (5 bases). Germline CDR1 and CDR2: GTSNPN and SVGIG (reference sequence). V lost 4 bases, J lost 0 bases, and 6 bases lay in between. The length of the CDR3 is 12 residues. The CDR3 nucleotides read TGTGCCTGGAAGGGGAACCAAGAGACCCAGTACTTC. This codes for CAWKGNQETQYF.

The V call is TRBV5-4, the J call TRBJ2-3; 9 bases match TRBD2. The J segment lost 0 bases and the V segment lost 0 bases, leaving 5 bases of the junction unmatched. Germline CDR1 and CDR2: SGHNT and YYREEE (reference sequence). The CDR3 covers 17 residues. The CDR3 DNA reads TGTGCCAGCAGCTTGGGTGGGACTAGCAGAAGCACAGATACGCAGTATTTT. As protein: CASSLGGTSRSTDTQYF.

The rearrangement joins TRBV11-2 to TRBJ1-6, with TRBD1 as a possible D gene (6 bases). V lost 2 bases, J lost 15 bases, and 20 bases lay in between. CDR1 is SGHAT, CDR2 FQNNGV, per germline. This CDR3 contains 15 residues. The DNA of the CDR3 is TGTGCCAGCAGCTTAAGGGTTACAGGGAATTTTCGCCTCCACTTT. Translating it yields CASSLRVTGNFRLHF.

This clone has a single count. This chain uses TRBV11-2 with TRBJ1-2, with 9 bases matching TRBD1. Germline lookup yields CDR1 SGHAT and CDR2 FQNNGV. V shed 4 bases, J shed 4 bases, and the junction held 7 bases outside the gene matches. The CDR3 is 15 residues long. For the CDR3, the DNA is TGTGCCAGCAGCTGGGGGACAGGGTCTTTCTATGGCTACACCTTC. Translated: CASSWGTGSFYGYTF.

The chain employs TRBV6-5 and TRBJ1-3; D ambiguous. Germline CDR1 is MNHEY and CDR2 is SVGAGI. The CDR3 spans 14 residues. Trimming shortened V by 6 bases and J by 1 base, and 10 bases separated the two germline ends. In nucleotides, the CDR3 is TGTGCCAGCAGGAGGCAGACTTCTGGAAACACCATATATTTT. Translated, it gives CASRRQTSGNTIYF.

The rearrangement uses TRBV5-1 and TRBJ1-6; 10 positions agree with TRBD1. Germline CDR1 reads SGHRS; CDR2 reads YFSETQ. The CDR3 consists of 14 residues. The J segment lost 8 bases and the V segment lost 4 bases, leaving 3 bases of the junction unmatched. The CDR3 loop reads CASSVTGGDSPLHF. CDR3 sequence (DNA): TGCGCCAGCAGCGTGACAGGGGGCGATTCACCCCTCCACTTT.

This clone was counted a few times. The chain carries TRBV11-3 and TRBJ2-1, with 13 bases matching TRBD2. CDR1 is SGHNT, CDR2 YENEEA, per germline. This CDR3 contains 17 residues. The trim removed 0 bases at V and 7 bases at J, leaving 6 bases unmatched. In DNA, the CDR3 is TGTGCCAGCAGCTTAGAGACTAGCGGGGGGACTTCAAATGAGCAGTTCTTC. Translating it yields CASSLETSGGTSNEQFF.

The chain uses TRBV7-9 and TRBJ2-2; TRBD1 is a possible D gene (5 bases). Germline V gene data show CDR1 as SEHNR and CDR2 as FQNEAQ (reference sequence). The CDR3 sequence is 15 residues long. The V gene lost 1 base and the J gene lost 2 bases, with 8 bases spanning the gap. In nucleotides, the CDR3 is TGTGCCAGCAGCTTAGGGACACCTAACACCGGGGAGCTGTTTTTT. Protein product: CASSLGTPNTGELFF.

This clone came up once. V is TRBV9 and J is TRBJ1-3; 7 nucleotides match TRBD1. The CDR3 has 16 amino acids. Unmatched junction bases numbered 7, after V lost 4 bases and J lost 0 bases. CDR1 and CDR2 from the germline V gene are SGDLS and YYNGEE. CDR3 coding DNA: TGTGCCAGCAGCCCCACGGGACAGATCTCTGGAAACACCATATATTTT. This gives the protein CASSPTGQISGNTIYF. The full variable domain, completed using reference TRBV9 and TRBJ1-3, is DSGVTQTPKHLITATGQRVTLRCSPRSGDLSVYWYQQSLDQGLQFLIQYYNGEERAKGNILERFSAQQFPDLHSELNLSSLELGDSALYFCASSPTGQISGNTIYFGEGSWLTVV.

The V and J genes are TRBV6-5 and TRBJ2-2; weak D call: TRBD1 (6 bases). Germline CDR1 reads MNHEY; CDR2 reads SVGAGI. With 7 bases removed from V and 5 bases from J, the gap between germline ends came to 11 bases. There are 13 residues in the CDR3. The CDR3: CASNDRRTGELFF. DNA of the CDR3: TGTGCCAGCAACGACAGGCGAACCGGGGAGCTGTTTTTT.

The chain recombines TRBV28 with TRBJ1-1, with D possibly TRBD1 on 6 matching bases. The CDR3 sequence is 13 residues long. CDR1 MDHEN and CDR2 SYDVKM come from the germline V gene. CDR3 DNA sequence: TGTCGATCAGGGACACACCCGAACACTGAAGCTTTCTTT. Protein: CRSGTHPNTEAFF. Full variable domain (outside the CDR3, taken from reference TRBV28 and TRBJ1-1): DVKVTQSSRYLVKRTGEKVFLECVQDMDHENMFWYRQDPGLGLRLIYFSYDVKMKEKGDIPEGYSVSREKKERFSLILESASTNQTSMYLCRSGTHPNTEAFFGQGTRLTVV.

The chain employs TRBV6-5 and TRBJ1-4; D is uncertain. V lost 3 bases and J lost 6, with 11 bases in between. Germline assignment: CDR1 MNHEY and CDR2 SVGAGI. The CDR3 contains 14 residues. The DNA of the CDR3 is TGTGCCAGCAGTTATAGCGACACCGATGAAAAACTGTTTTTT. As protein: CASSYSDTDEKLFF.

This clone appeared a single time. The chain employs TRBV3-1 (or the pseudogene TRBV3-2) and TRBJ2-5; TRBD1 matches at 12 bases. Germline V gene data show CDR1 as LGHDT and CDR2 as YNNKEL (reference sequence). The V segment lost 4 bases and the J segment 1 base; nucleotides outside the gene matches: 4. The CDR3 covers 16 residues. DNA for the CDR3: TGTGCCAGCAGCCTCCGGGACAGGGGGCCCCAAGAGACCCAGTACTTC. Translating gives CASSLRDRGPQETQYF.

The CDR3 protein is CASSITGLAEFQETQYF. CDR3 DNA: TGTGCCAGTAGTATAACGGGACTAGCGGAGTTCCAAGAGACCCAGTACTTC. The genes are TRBV19 and TRBJ2-5; 11 positions agree with TRBD2. This CDR3 is built from 17 residues. Germline V lookup: CDR1 LNHDA, CDR2 SQIVND (reference sequence). The V and J ends lost 2 bases and 1 base, in that order; junction bases with no gene match: 6.

The rearrangement joins TRBV7-9 to TRBJ2-2; 7 positions agree with TRBD1. CDR3 size: 16 residues. Germline V gives CDR1 SEHNR, CDR2 FQNEAQ (reference sequence). After removal of 5 bases from V and 2 bases from J, the junction contained 8 bases not matched to a gene. CDR3 loop: CASSLLGQVNTGELFF. As DNA, the CDR3 is TGTGCCAGCAGCCTTCTTGGACAGGTTAACACCGGGGAGCTGTTTTTT.

V is TRBV25-1 and J is TRBJ1-6; TRBD1 is a possible D gene (6 bases). The V end was cut by 6 bases, the J end by 1 base, with 13 bases between. The CDR3 consists of 16 residues. The germline V gene encodes CDR1 MGHDK and CDR2 SYGVNS. The CDR3 DNA is TGTGCCAGCAGGAAACAGGGAGGGTCCTATAATTCACCCCTCCACTTT. Encoded protein: CASRKQGGSYNSPLHF. Looking up the rest from reference TRBV25-1 and TRBJ1-6 gives the full variable domain: EADIYQTPRYLVIGTGKKITLECSQTMGHDKMYWYQQDPGMELHLIHYSYGVNSTEKGDLSSESTVSRIRTEHFPLTLESARPSHTSQYLCASRKQGGSYNSPLHFGNGTRLTVT.

The chain uses TRBV30 and TRBJ2-7; TRBD2 might be the D (6 bases). This CDR3 has 12 residues. CDR1 and CDR2 from the germline V gene are GTSNPN and SVGIG (reference sequence). Trimming took 5 bases from V and 0 from J, leaving 8 bases between them. In DNA, the CDR3 is TGTGCCTGGCAGGGAGGCTCCTACGAGCAGTACTTC. It yields the protein CAWQGGSYEQYF.

Of note for this clone: This CDR3 is also generated by other DNA sequences in the sample. The gene calls are TRBV4-1 and TRBJ2-6; TRBD1 aligns across 8 bases. In germline, CDR1 is MGHRA, CDR2 YSYEKL. V trimming: 4 bases; J trimming: 1 base; junction bases outside the gene matches: 9. The CDR3 covers 18 residues. The CDR3 spells CASSPLDRVPSGANVLTF. The DNA of the CDR3 is TGCGCCAGCAGCCCCCTGGACAGGGTCCCTTCTGGGGCCAACGTCCTGACTTTC.

The chain uses TRBV28 and TRBJ2-5; 8 nucleotides align to TRBD1. Germline-derived CDR1 and CDR2 are MDHEN and SYDVKM. V shed 3 bases, J shed 7 bases, and the junction held 13 bases outside the gene matches. The CDR3 loop spans 16 amino acids. The CDR3 protein is CASSFIGQGRSGTQYF. The CDR3, as DNA: TGTGCCAGCAGTTTCATCGGACAGGGTAGAAGCGGGACCCAGTACTTC.

V gene TRBV3-1 (or the pseudogene TRBV3-2) combines with J gene TRBJ1-1, with TRBD1 matching over 8 bases. V was pared by 4 bases and J by 5 bases, with 3 bases of the junction left unmatched. The CDR3 contains 13 residues. Per the germline V gene, CDR1 is LGHDT and CDR2 is YNNKEL (reference sequence). The CDR3 here is CASSLQGGTEAFF. The CDR3 coding sequence is TGTGCCAGCAGCCTACAGGGGGGGACTGAAGCTTTCTTT.

The table lists this clone with a few counts. The chain employs TRBV13 and TRBJ2-1, with 7 bases that match TRBD2. The germline V gene has CDR1 PRHDT and CDR2 FYEKMQ (reference sequence). V was clipped by 0 bases and J by 4 bases; unmatched bases: 3. The CDR3 is made up of 15 amino acids. The CDR3 DNA follows: TGTGCCAGCAGCTTAGGAGGGGACTATTACAATGAGCAGTTCTTC. It codes for CASSLGGDYYNEQFF.

J is TRBJ2-7 and V is TRBV6-2 or TRBV6-3, with D maybe TRBD2 (6 bases). Trimming took off 2 bases at V and 0 bases at J, with 14 bases between the two ends. Germline-derived CDR1 and CDR2 are MNHEY and SVGEGT. The CDR3 totals 16 residues. As DNA, the CDR3 is TGTGCCAGCAGTTACCTCATGGGGGGAGTCTCCTACGAGCAGTACTTC. It translates to CASSYLMGGVSYEQYF.

The rearrangement links TRBV10-3 to TRBJ2-1; D not certain. V was cut by 9 bases and J by 4 bases, with 10 bases left in between. There are 12 residues in the CDR3. The germline V gene has CDR1 ENHRY and CDR2 SYGVKD. For the CDR3, the DNA is TGTGCCATTCGAAATGCGTACAATGAGCAGTTCTTC. Translating gives CAIRNAYNEQFF.

The V and J genes are TRBV28 and TRBJ1-2; unclear D gene. CDR3 length: 12 residues. CDR1 MDHEN and CDR2 SYDVKM come from the germline V gene. Trimming took off 2 bases at V and 3 bases at J, with 4 bases between the two ends. The CDR3 here is CASSLKHYGYTF. The CDR3 DNA reads TGTGCCAGCAGTTTAAAGCACTATGGCTACACCTTC.

The V call is TRBV5-1, the J call TRBJ2-1, with a weak D call TRBD1 (5 bases). Germline V gives CDR1 SGHRS, CDR2 YFSETQ. The CDR3 spans 13 residues. The V end lost 2 bases, the J end lost 10 bases, and 13 bases lay between the germline ends. CDR3 protein: CASSFSRVEEQFF. CDR3 nucleotides: TGCGCCAGCAGCTTTTCCAGGGTTGAGGAGCAGTTCTTC.

This chain uses TRBV7-2 with TRBJ1-1; 8 bases match TRBD1. The CDR3 totals 12 residues. CDR1 and CDR2 (germline): SGHTA, FQGNSA. With 11 bases clipped from V and 4 bases from J, the junction kept 6 bases outside the gene matches. The CDR3 spells CAQNRGVTEAFF. The CDR3 DNA reads TGTGCCCAGAACAGGGGGGTCACTGAAGCTTTCTTT.

The chain joins TRBV5-1 to TRBJ2-3; D perhaps matches TRBD1 (6 bases). Between the trimmed V and J ends, which lost 4 bases and 1 base, there was a span of 7 bases. The CDR3 has 13 amino acids. Looked up from germline, CDR1 is SGHRS and CDR2 is YFSETQ. The DNA for the CDR3 is TGCGCCAGCAGCCCAGGGGGCACAGATACGCAGTATTTT. This sequence encodes CASSPGGTDTQYF.

The V call is TRBV6-6, the J call TRBJ2-1, with D possibly TRBD1 on 5 matching bases. Trimming took 5 bases from V and 2 from J, leaving 10 bases between them. The CDR3 spans 14 residues. Germline V gene sequence: CDR1 MNHNY, CDR2 SVGAGI (reference sequence). In nucleotides, the CDR3 is TGTGCCAGCAGTGGGGCGACGGCCTACAATGAGCAGTTCTTC. This sequence encodes CASSGATAYNEQFF.